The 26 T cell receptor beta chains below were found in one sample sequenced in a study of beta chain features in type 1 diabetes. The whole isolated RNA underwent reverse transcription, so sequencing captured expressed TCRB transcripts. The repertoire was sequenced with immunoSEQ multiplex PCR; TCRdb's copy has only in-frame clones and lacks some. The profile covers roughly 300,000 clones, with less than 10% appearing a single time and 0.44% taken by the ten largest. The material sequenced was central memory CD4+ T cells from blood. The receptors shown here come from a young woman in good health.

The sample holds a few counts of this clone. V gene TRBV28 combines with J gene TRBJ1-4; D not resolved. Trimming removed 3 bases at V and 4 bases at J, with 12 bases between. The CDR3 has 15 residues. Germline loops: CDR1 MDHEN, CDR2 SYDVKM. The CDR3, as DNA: TGTGCCAGCAGTTTCCCCGACAATTTTAATGAAAAACTGTTTTTT. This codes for CASSFPDNFNEKLFF.

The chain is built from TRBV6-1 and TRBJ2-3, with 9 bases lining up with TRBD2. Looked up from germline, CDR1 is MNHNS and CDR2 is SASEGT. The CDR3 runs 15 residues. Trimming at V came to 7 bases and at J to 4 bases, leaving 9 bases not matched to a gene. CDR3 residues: CASIEASGNADTQYF. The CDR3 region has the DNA TGTGCCAGCATCGAAGCTAGCGGGAATGCAGATACGCAGTATTTT.

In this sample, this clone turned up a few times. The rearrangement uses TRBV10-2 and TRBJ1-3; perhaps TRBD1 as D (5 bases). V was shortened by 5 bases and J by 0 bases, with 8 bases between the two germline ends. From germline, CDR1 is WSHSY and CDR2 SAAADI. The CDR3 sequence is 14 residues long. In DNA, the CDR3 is TGCGCCAGCAGTACAGGCCACTCTGGAAACACCATATATTTT. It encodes CASSTGHSGNTIYF.

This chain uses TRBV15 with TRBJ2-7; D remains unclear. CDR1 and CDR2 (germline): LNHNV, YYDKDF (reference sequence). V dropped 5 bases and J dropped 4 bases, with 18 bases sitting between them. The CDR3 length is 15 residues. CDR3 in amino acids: CATSPEAFVMYEQYF. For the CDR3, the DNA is TGTGCCACCAGCCCCGAGGCCTTCGTGATGTACGAGCAGTACTTC.

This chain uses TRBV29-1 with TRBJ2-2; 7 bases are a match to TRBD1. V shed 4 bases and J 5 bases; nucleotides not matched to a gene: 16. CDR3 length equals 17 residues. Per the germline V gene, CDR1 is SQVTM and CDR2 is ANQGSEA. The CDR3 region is CSVAKSGTVSHTGELFF. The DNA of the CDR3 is TGCAGCGTTGCAAAATCCGGGACAGTGAGTCATACCGGGGAGCTGTTTTTT.

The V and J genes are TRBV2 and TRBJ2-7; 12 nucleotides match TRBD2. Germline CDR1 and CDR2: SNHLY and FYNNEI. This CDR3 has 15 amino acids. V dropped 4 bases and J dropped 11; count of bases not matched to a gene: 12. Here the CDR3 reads CASSASSGRALPEYF. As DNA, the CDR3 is TGTGCCAGCAGTGCCTCTAGCGGGAGGGCCCTCCCTGAGTACTTC.

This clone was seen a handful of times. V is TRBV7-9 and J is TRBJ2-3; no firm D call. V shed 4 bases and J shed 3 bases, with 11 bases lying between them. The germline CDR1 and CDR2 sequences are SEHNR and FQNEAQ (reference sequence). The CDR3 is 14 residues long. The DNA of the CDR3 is TGTGCCAGCAGCTGGAACCTTCCTACAGATACGCAGTATTTT. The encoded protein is CASSWNLPTDTQYF.

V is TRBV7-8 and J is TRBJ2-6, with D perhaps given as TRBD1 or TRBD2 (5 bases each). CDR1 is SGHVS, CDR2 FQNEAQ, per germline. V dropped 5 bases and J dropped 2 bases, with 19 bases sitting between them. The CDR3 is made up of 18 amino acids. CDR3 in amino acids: CASSRPGQGNPGANVLTF. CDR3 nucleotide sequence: TGTGCCAGCAGCCGCCCGGGGCAGGGAAACCCTGGGGCCAACGTCCTGACTTTC.

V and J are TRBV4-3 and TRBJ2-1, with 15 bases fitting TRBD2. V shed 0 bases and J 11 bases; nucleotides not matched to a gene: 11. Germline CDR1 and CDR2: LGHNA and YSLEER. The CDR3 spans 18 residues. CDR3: CASSQDNWTSGRAAKQFF. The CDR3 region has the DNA TGCGCCAGCAGCCAAGATAACTGGACTAGCGGGAGGGCGGCAAAGCAGTTCTTC.

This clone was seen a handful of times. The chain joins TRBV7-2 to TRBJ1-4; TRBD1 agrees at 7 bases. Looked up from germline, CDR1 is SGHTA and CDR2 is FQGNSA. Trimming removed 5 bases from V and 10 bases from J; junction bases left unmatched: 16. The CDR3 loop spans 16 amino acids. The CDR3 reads CASSPPGDSESGKLFF. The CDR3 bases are TGTGCCAGCAGCCCCCCGGGGGACAGCGAATCTGGAAAACTGTTTTTT.

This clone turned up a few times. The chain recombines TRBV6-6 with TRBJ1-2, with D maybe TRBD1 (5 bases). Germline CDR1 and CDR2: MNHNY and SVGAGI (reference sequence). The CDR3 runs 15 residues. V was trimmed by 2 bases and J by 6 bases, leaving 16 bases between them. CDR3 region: CASSYRRGSTNGYTF. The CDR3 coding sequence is TGTGCCAGCAGTTACCGTAGGGGTTCCACCAATGGCTACACCTTC.

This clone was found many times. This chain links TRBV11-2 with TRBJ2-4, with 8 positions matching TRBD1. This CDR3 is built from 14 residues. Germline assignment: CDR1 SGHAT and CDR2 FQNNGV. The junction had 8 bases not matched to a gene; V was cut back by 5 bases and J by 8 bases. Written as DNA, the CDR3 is TGTGCCAGCAGCGTACGACAGGGGTCGGACATTCAGTACTTC. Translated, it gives CASSVRQGSDIQYF.

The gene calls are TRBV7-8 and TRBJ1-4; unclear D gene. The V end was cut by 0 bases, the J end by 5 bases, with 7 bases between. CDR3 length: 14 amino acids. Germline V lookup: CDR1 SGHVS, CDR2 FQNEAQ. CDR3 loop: CASSLADGNEKLFF. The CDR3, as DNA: TGTGCCAGCAGCTTAGCGGACGGGAATGAAAAACTGTTTTTT.

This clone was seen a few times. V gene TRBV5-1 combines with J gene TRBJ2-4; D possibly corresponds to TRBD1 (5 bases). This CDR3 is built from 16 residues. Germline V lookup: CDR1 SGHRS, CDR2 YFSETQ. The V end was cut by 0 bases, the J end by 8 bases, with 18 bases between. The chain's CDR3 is CASSLGPDTRKDIQYF. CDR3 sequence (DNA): TGCGCCAGCAGCTTGGGGCCGGACACTCGAAAGGACATTCAGTACTTC.

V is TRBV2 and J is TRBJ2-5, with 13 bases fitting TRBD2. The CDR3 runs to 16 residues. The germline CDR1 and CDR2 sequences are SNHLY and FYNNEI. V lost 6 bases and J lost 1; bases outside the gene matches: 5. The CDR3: CASRGLAGTTQETQYF. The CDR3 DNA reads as TGTGCCAGCAGGGGACTAGCGGGGACGACCCAAGAGACCCAGTACTTC.

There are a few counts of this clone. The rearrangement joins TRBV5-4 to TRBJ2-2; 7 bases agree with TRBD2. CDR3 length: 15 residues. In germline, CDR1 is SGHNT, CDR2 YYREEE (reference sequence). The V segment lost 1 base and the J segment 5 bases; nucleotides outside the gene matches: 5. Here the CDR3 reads CASSLSSGITGELFF. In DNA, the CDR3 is TGTGCCAGCAGCTTGTCTAGCGGAATAACCGGGGAGCTGTTTTTT.

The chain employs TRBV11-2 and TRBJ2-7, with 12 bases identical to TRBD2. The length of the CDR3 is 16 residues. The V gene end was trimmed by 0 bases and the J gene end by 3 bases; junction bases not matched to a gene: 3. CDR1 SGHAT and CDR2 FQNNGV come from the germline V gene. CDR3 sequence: CASSLDLTSGSYEQYF. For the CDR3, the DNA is TGTGCCAGCAGCTTAGATTTGACTAGCGGGAGCTACGAGCAGTACTTC.

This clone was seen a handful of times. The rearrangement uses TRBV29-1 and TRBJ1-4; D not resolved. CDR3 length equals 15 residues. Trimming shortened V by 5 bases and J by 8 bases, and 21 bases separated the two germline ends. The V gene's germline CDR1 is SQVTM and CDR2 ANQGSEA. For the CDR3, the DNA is TGCAGCGTTTTGGGCATACTCGCTCTCCCCGAAAAACTGTTTTTT. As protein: CSVLGILALPEKLFF.

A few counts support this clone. The CDR3 DNA sequence: TGTGCCAGCAGTGGGAATAATGAAAAACTGTTTTTT. The encoded protein is CASSGNNEKLFF. The V call is TRBV2, the J call TRBJ1-4; no clear D. V was pared by 4 bases and J by 4 bases, with 4 bases between. The germline V gene encodes CDR1 SNHLY and CDR2 FYNNEI. The CDR3 is made up of 12 amino acids.

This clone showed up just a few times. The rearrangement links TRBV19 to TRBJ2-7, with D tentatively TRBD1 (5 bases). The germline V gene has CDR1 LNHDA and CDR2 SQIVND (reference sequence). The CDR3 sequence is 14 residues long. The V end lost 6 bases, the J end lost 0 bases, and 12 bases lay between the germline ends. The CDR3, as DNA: TGTGCCAGTAGGGATGGAGACAGCTCCTACGAGCAGTACTTC. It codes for CASRDGDSSYEQYF.

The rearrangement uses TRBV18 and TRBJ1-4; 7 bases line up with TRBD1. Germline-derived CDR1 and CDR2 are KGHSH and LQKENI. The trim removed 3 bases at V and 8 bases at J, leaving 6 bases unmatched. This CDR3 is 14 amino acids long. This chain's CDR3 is CASSPGQTSEKLFF. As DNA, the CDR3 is TGTGCCAGCTCACCGGGACAGACTTCGGAAAAACTGTTTTTT.

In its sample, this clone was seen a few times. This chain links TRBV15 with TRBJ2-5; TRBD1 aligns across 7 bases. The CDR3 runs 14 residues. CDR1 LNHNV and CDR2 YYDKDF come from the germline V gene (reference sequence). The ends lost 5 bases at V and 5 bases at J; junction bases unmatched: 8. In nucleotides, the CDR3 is TGTGCCACCAGCGCACAGGGGAACGGGGAGACCCAGTACTTC. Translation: CATSAQGNGETQYF.

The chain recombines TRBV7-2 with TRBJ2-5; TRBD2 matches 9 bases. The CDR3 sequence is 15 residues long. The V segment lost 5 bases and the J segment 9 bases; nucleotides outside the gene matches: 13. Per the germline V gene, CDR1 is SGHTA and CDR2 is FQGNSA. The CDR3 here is CASSTTSGSPGAQYF. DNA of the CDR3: TGTGCCAGCAGCACGACTAGCGGATCCCCTGGGGCCCAGTACTTC.

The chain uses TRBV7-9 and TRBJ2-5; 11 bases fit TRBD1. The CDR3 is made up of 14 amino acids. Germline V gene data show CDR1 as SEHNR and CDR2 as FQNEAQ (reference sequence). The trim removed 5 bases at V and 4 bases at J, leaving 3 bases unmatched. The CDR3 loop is CASSRDRGTETQYF. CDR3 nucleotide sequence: TGTGCCAGCAGCCGGGACAGGGGGACAGAGACCCAGTACTTC.

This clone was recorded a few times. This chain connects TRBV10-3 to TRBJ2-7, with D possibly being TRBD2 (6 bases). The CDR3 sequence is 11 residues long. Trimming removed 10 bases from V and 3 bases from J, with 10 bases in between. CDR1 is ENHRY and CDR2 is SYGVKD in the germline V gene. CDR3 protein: CATRDFYEQYF. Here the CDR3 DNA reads TGTGCCACCCGGGACTTCTACGAGCAGTACTTC.

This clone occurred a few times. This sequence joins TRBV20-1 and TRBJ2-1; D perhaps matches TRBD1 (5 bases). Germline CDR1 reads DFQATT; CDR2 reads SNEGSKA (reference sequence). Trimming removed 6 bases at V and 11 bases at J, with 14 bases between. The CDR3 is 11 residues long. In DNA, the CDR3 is TGCAGTGCCCCTCTGGGGCGGCAGCAGTTCTTC. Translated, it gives CSAPLGRQQFF.